The 20 T cell receptor beta chains below all came from one sample that was sequenced in a study of shared clonotypes between healthy human individuals. Sequenced by immunoSEQ multiplex PCR; TCRdb stores in-frame clones only, minus some. This repertoire shows about 2.3 million clones, just under 95% found once; its top ten account for about 0.36%. Sequenced sample: naive CD4+ T cells from PBMCs. Sample subset: CD45RA+ positively selected. These receptors were obtained from a man younger than 30 in good health. Some clones in this sample may be carry-over from other donors' samples.

V is TRBV30 and J is TRBJ1-2; no firm D call. Looked up from germline, CDR1 is GTSNPN and CDR2 is SVGIG (reference sequence). The CDR3 contains 12 residues. Trimming removed 4 bases from V and 7 bases from J, with 13 bases in between. The CDR3, as DNA: TGTGCCTGGACCGATGACATATTTGGCTACACCTTC. The encoded protein is CAWTDDIFGYTF.

The chain combines TRBV7-6 with TRBJ2-7; D possibly corresponds to TRBD2 (5 bases). The length of the CDR3 is 14 residues. The germline V and J ends were trimmed by 6 bases and 2 bases, with 14 bases remaining between them. Germline V CDR1 and CDR2: SGHVS, FNYEAQ. Here the CDR3 reads CASRALVGPYEQYF. CDR3 sequence (DNA): TGTGCCAGCAGAGCACTAGTAGGTCCCTACGAGCAGTACTTC.

The chain combines TRBV28 with TRBJ1-3; the D is unclear. This CDR3 is 15 amino acids long. Germline V gene lookup returns CDR1 MDHEN and CDR2 SYDVKM. The ends were cut back, 1 base at V and 4 bases at J, with 11 bases in the middle. The CDR3 region is CASSLFRGTGNTIYF. The CDR3 DNA sequence: TGTGCCAGCAGTTTATTTCGGGGTACGGGAAACACCATATATTTT.

In this sample, this clone turned up once. CDR3 residues: CASSGGANVLTF. CDR3 nucleotide sequence: TGTGCCAGCAGTGGAGGGGCCAACGTCCTGACTTTC. The genes are TRBV6-1 and TRBJ2-6; D not resolved. Germline loops: CDR1 MNHNS, CDR2 SASEGT. The CDR3 runs 12 residues. Trimming pared 4 bases from V and 4 bases from J, leaving 2 bases between.

V and J are TRBV19 and TRBJ2-1, with TRBD2 matching over 7 bases. Germline CDR1 reads LNHDA; CDR2 reads SQIVND (reference sequence). The CDR3 totals 13 residues. The V segment lost 7 bases and the J segment 5 bases; nucleotides outside the gene matches: 5. The CDR3 nucleotides read TGTGCCAGTACCCGCCGGGGGGACAATGAGCAGTTCTTC. Protein sequence: CASTRRGDNEQFF.

The rearrangement joins TRBV9 to TRBJ1-1, with D hard to call. This CDR3 is 13 amino acids long. Trimming stripped 1 base from V and 7 bases from J, with 11 bases between. The V gene's germline CDR1 is SGDLS and CDR2 YYNGEE. CDR3 in amino acids: CASSVRMDFEAFF. In DNA form, the CDR3 reads TGTGCCAGCAGCGTAAGGATGGATTTTGAAGCTTTCTTT.

This sequence joins TRBV7-8 and TRBJ2-4; 7 bases map to TRBD2. Unmatched junction bases numbered 9, after V lost 5 bases and J lost 5 bases. This CDR3 comprises 15 residues. Germline CDR1 is SGHVS and CDR2 is FQNEAQ. In nucleotides, the CDR3 is TGTGCCAGCAGCCCTCAAGCGGGAACGCAAAACATTCAGTACTTC. It encodes CASSPQAGTQNIQYF.

A note on this clone: Other DNA sequences in the same sample also yield this CDR3. The rearrangement links TRBV5-1 to TRBJ1-5, with D possibly matching TRBD1 (5 bases). The germline CDR1 and CDR2 sequences are SGHRS and YFSETQ. The V end was cut by 0 bases, the J end by 2 bases, with 9 bases between. CDR3 length: 15 amino acids. The CDR3 DNA follows: TGCGCCAGCAGCTTGGCGGGGGGTGGCAATCAGCCCCAGCATTTT. It yields the protein CASSLAGGGNQPQHF.

The chain has TRBV5-4 and TRBJ1-1; D remains unclear. Per the germline V gene, CDR1 is SGHNT and CDR2 is YYREEE (reference sequence). CDR3 length equals 15 residues. V was shortened by 0 bases and J by 3 bases, with 12 bases between the two germline ends. For the CDR3, the DNA is TGTGCCAGCAGCTTGGGGGCGGCCGGGGACACTGAAGCTTTCTTT. It yields the protein CASSLGAAGDTEAFF.

CDR3 bases: TGTGCCAGCAGCCGGACAGGGGGGCCGGAAAAACTGTTTTTT. This encodes CASSRTGGPEKLFF. J is TRBJ1-4 and V is TRBV7-9, with 10 nucleotides matching TRBD1. The trim removed 5 bases at V and 8 bases at J, leaving 5 bases unmatched. Germline CDR1 and CDR2: SEHNR and FQNEAQ (reference sequence). CDR3 length: 14 residues.

The rearrangement joins TRBV4-1 to TRBJ1-4, with a possible D match to TRBD1 (6 bases). The V end lost 1 base, the J end lost 6 bases, and 18 bases lay between the germline ends. Germline CDR1 MGHRA, CDR2 YSYEKL. The CDR3 totals 17 residues. CDR3 amino acids: CASSQVTWRGRDEKLFF. The CDR3 DNA sequence: TGCGCCAGCAGCCAAGTAACTTGGAGGGGGAGGGATGAAAAACTGTTTTTT.

This clone showed up just a few times. The V gene is TRBV7-9, the J gene TRBJ1-1; 8 nucleotides align to TRBD1. Germline V lookup: CDR1 SEHNR, CDR2 FQNEAQ (reference sequence). The CDR3 runs 14 residues. Losses at the gene ends were 1 base for V and 3 bases for J; bases not matched to a gene: 1. The CDR3 bases are TGTGCCAGCAGCTTAGAGGGACAGGACACTGAAGCTTTCTTT. This sequence encodes CASSLEGQDTEAFF.

The rearrangement joins TRBV6-1 to TRBJ1-4, with 9 bases aligning to TRBD1. The CDR3 has 16 amino acids. CDR1 and CDR2 from the germline V gene are MNHNS and SASEGT. The J segment lost 1 base and the V segment lost 4 bases, leaving 4 bases of the junction unmatched. The CDR3 DNA is TGTGCCAGCAGTGGTTACAGGGGGCGAACTAATGAAAAACTGTTTTTT. Translating it yields CASSGYRGRTNEKLFF.

The chain combines TRBV5-1 with TRBJ2-7; 8 bases line up with TRBD1. V was clipped by 0 bases and J by 2 bases; unmatched bases: 10. The germline CDR1 and CDR2 sequences are SGHRS and YFSETQ. The CDR3 covers 17 residues. CDR3 protein: CASSLAPSGQATYEQYF. In DNA, the CDR3 is TGCGCCAGCAGCTTGGCTCCATCGGGACAGGCCACCTACGAGCAGTACTTC.

V is TRBV27 and J is TRBJ2-2; either TRBD1 or TRBD2 may supply D (5 bases each). In germline, CDR1 is MNHEY, CDR2 SMNVEV (reference sequence). Trimming took 3 bases from V and 2 from J, leaving 16 bases between them. The CDR3 length is 17 residues. The CDR3 DNA follows: TGTGCCAGCAGTTTGAGAATGGGGACCGTCAACACCGGGGAGCTGTTTTTT. Protein sequence: CASSLRMGTVNTGELFF.

The genes are TRBV28 and TRBJ2-1; TRBD2 matches at 8 bases. CDR1 and CDR2 from the germline V gene are MDHEN and SYDVKM. Trimming took 6 bases from V and 2 from J; bases not matched to a gene: 9. The CDR3 spans 16 residues. In DNA form, the CDR3 reads TGTGCCAGCAGCCTTCGCTTAGCGGGAACCTACAATGAGCAGTTCTTC. This codes for CASSLRLAGTYNEQFF.

V usage is TRBV7-9 and J usage is TRBJ2-7; D assignment may be TRBD1 or TRBD2 (5 bases each). The V gene's germline CDR1 is SEHNR and CDR2 FQNEAQ (reference sequence). Trimming pared 5 bases from V and 6 bases from J, leaving 17 bases between. This CDR3 is built from 14 residues. CDR3 sequence reads: CASSPGTAGPEQYF. CDR3 nucleotide sequence: TGTGCCAGCAGCCCAGGGACGGCGGGCCCCGAGCAGTACTTC.

The genes are TRBV5-1 and TRBJ2-7; D gene unclear. CDR3 size: 14 residues. Looked up from germline, CDR1 is SGHRS and CDR2 is YFSETQ. V lost 0 bases and J 4 bases, leaving 11 bases between the germline ends. For the CDR3, the DNA is TGCGCCAGCAGCTTGGAACAGCAAGGATACGAGCAGTACTTC. Its translation is CASSLEQQGYEQYF.

The rearrangement uses TRBV9 and TRBJ1-2, with 10 positions matching TRBD1. Germline assignment: CDR1 SGDLS and CDR2 YYNGEE. The CDR3 is 17 amino acids. J gave up 5 bases and V 4 bases, and 14 bases lay outside the gene matches. Here the CDR3 reads CASSPYSGTGERYGYTF. Written as DNA, the CDR3 is TGTGCCAGCAGCCCTTACTCCGGGACAGGGGAAAGGTATGGCTACACCTTC.

The chain links TRBV7-2 to TRBJ2-5; D remains ambiguous. CDR1 and CDR2 (germline): SGHTA, FQGNSA. This CDR3 spans 15 amino acids. Between the trimmed V and J ends, which lost 1 base and 1 base, there was a span of 10 bases. The CDR3 spells CASSLDGLLQETQYF. CDR3 DNA sequence: TGTGCCAGCAGCTTAGATGGGCTGCTCCAAGAGACCCAGTACTTC.